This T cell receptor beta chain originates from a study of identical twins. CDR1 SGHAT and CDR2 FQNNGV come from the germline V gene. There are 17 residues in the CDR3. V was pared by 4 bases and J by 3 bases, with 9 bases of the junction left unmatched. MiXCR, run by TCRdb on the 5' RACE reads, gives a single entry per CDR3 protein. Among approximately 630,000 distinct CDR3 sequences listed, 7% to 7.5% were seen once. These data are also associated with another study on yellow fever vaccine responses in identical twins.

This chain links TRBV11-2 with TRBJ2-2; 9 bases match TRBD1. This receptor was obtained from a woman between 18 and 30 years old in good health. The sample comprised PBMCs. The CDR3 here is CASSYPDRGYYTGELFF. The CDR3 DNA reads TGTGCCAGCAGCTATCCGGACAGGGGTTATTACACCGGGGAGCTGTTTTTT. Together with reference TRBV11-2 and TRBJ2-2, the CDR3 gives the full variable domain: EAGVAQSPRYKIIEKRQSVAFWCNPISGHATLYWYQQILGQGPKLLIQFQNNGVVDDSQLPKDRFSAERLKGVDSTLKIQPAKLEDSAVYLCASSYPDRGYYTGELFFGEGSRLTVL.